A selection of T cell receptor beta chains follows, all from one sample in a study of T cell responses to AZD1222 COVID-19 vaccine. Assay: immunoSEQ multiplex PCR; the TCRdb copy retains only in-frame clones and omits some. The sample holds around 63,000 clones, 85% seen once. This sample comprised peripheral blood, obtained on day 0 of AZD1222 vaccination. The receptors here all came from an adult in good health. The CDR3 runs from the conserved cysteine through the conserved F or W. A D gene is named only where the DNA matches it firmly. Part of the rows lack a size; the others show once, few, many or a class for expanded clones.

clone size,D gene,J gene,V gene,CDR3 protein,CDR3 DNA
.,TRBD1,TRBJ1-2,TRBV7-8,CASRRPSGTGGGGYTF,TGTGCCAGCAGACGCCCTAGCGGGACAGGGGGTGGCGGCTACACCTTC
.,.,TRBJ2-2,TRBV5-6,CASSLVDWGANTGELFF,TGTGCCAGCAGCTTGGTCGACTGGGGGGCGAACACCGGGGAGCTGTTTTTT
few,.,TRBJ2-7,TRBV12-3/TRBV12-4,CASSLGLLYEQYF,TGTGCCAGCAGTTTAGGGCTCTTGTACGAGCAGTACTTC
.,.,TRBJ2-2,TRBV11-2,CASSRDPIGELFF,TGTGCCAGCAGCCGTGACCCAATCGGGGAGCTGTTTTTT
.,.,TRBJ1-2,TRBV27,CASSLSTMRGNGYTF,TGTGCCAGCAGTTTATCGACAATGAGGGGCAATGGCTACACCTTC
.,TRBD2,TRBJ2-1,TRBV7-9,CASSLSGGAYNEQFF,TGTGCCAGCAGCTTAAGCGGGGGCGCCTACAATGAGCAGTTCTTC
.,.,TRBJ2-7,TRBV5-4,CASSSGRAKLSYEQYF,TGTGCCAGCAGCTCAGGTCGGGCTAAACTTTCCTACGAGCAGTACTTC
once,.,TRBJ1-2,TRBV12-3/TRBV12-4,CASSLRQNYGYTF,TGTGCCAGCAGTTTACGGCAGAACTATGGCTACACCTTC
.,.,TRBJ2-3,TRBV19,CASSPRTPDTDTQYF,TGTGCCAGTAGTCCCCGGACTCCTGACACAGATACGCAGTATTTT
few,.,TRBJ1-2,TRBV5-4,CASSLAWGGYGYTF,TGTGCCAGCAGCTTGGCCTGGGGGGGATATGGCTACACCTTC
.,.,TRBJ2-3,TRBV23-1,CASSRKWTDTQYF,TGCGCCAGCAGTAGAAAGTGGACAGATACGCAGTATTTT
.,.,TRBJ1-1,TRBV18,CASSLQMTDLNTEAFF,TGTGCCAGCTCACTACAGATGACAGACCTGAACACTGAAGCTTTCTTT
.,.,TRBJ1-5,TRBV10-3,CAISSDYSNQPQHF,TGTGCCATCAGTAGCGATTATAGCAATCAGCCCCAGCATTTT
.,.,TRBJ1-2,TRBV29-1,CSARGSYGYTF,TGCAGCGCCAGAGGGAGCTATGGCTACACCTTC
.,.,TRBJ1-2,TRBV11-2,CASSTRTAHYGYTF,TGTGCCAGCAGCACCAGGACAGCTCACTATGGCTACACCTTC